This T cell receptor (beta chain) was sequenced for a study of shared clonotypes between healthy human individuals. Donors, without exception, were Caucasian adults residing in Nashville, Tennessee. Some 90 million PBMCs went into genomic DNA for unsorted samples. V was pared by 0 bases and J by 4 bases, with 13 bases of the junction left unmatched. CDR3 length: 19 amino acids. Per germline, CDR1 SQVTM and CDR2 ANQGSEA. Profiled with immunoSEQ multiplex PCR; TCRdb holds only in-frame clones, not every one. The table shows 450,000 to 500,000 clones, with about 85% occurring only once. The specimen was PBMCs. This sequence was found in a woman between 40 and 50 years old in good health. Some clones in this sample may be carry-over from other donors' samples. The chain is built from TRBV29-1 and TRBJ2-6; 9 bases are a match to TRBD1. CDR3 loop: CSVEDPETGGPVGANVLTF. The CDR3 nucleotides are TGCAGCGTTGAAGATCCCGAGACAGGGGGACCAGTGGGGGCCAACGTCCTGACTTTC.